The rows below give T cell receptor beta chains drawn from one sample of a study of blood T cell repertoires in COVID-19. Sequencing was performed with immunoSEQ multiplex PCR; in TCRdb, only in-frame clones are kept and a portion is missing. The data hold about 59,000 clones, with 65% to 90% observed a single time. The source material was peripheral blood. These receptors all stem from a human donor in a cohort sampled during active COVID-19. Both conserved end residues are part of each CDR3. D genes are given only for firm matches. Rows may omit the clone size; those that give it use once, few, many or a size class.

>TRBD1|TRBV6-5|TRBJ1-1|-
TGTGCCAGCAGGGAGACAGGGAGGTCAGCTTTCTTT
CASRETGRSAFF
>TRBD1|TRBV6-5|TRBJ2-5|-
TGTGCCAGCAGTTACTCGGTGGGACAGGGGACTCGTCAGTACTTC
CASSYSVGQGTRQYF
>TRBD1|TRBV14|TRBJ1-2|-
TGTGCCAGCAGCCAAGTGCAGGGGGCCTACTATGGCTACACCTTC
CASSQVQGAYYGYTF
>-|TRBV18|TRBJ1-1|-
TGTGCCAGCTCACACGGGGGAGACACTGAAGCTTTCTTT
CASSHGGDTEAFF
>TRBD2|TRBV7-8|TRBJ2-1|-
TGTGCCAGCAGCTGGGGACTAGCGGACAATGAGCAGTTCTTC
CASSWGLADNEQFF
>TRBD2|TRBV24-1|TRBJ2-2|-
TGTGCCACCAGTGATTTAGCGGGGGGGAGCACCGGGGAGCTGTTTTTT
CATSDLAGGSTGELFF
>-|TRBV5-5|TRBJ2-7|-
TGTGCCAGCAGCTTGGCCCCTCCTTACGAGCAGTACTTC
CASSLAPPYEQYF
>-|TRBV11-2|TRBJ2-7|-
TGTGCCAGCAGCTTGGAGTCCTACGAGCAGTACTTC
CASSLESYEQYF
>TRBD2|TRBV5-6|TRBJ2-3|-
TGTGCCAGCAGCTTGGGGGGACTAGCGGGACCAACAGATACGCAGTATTTT
CASSLGGLAGPTDTQYF
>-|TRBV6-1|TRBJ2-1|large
TGTGCCAGCAGTGAGAAGGGGTTGAGCGATGAGCAGTTCTTC
CASSEKGLSDEQFF
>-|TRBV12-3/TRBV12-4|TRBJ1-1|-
TGTGCCAGCAGTTTCGGGGACACTGAAGCTTTCTTT
CASSFGDTEAFF
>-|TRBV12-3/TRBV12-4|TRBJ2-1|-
TGTGCCAGCAGTTCTTACAATGAGCAGTTCTTC
CASSSYNEQFF
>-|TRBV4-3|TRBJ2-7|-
TGCGCCAGCAGCCAAGACCGGGGGATCTCCCCCTCCTACGAGCAGTACTTC
CASSQDRGISPSYEQYF
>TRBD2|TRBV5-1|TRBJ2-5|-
TGCGCCAGCAGCTTAGCGGGGGGAGGTGAGACCCAGTACTTC
CASSLAGGGETQYF
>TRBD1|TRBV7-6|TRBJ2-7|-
TGTGCCAGCAGCTGGACAGGGAACTACGAGCAGTACTTC
CASSWTGNYEQYF
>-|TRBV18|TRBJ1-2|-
TGTGCCAGCTCACCGCGGAGAATCAGGGGCGGCTATGGCTACACCTTC
CASSPRRIRGGYGYTF
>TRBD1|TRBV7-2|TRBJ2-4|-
TGTGCCAGCAGCACCACAGGGGGCCTAGCCAAAAACATTCAGTACTTC
CASSTTGGLAKNIQYF
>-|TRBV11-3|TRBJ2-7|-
TGTGCCAGCAGCTCGCTAATTAACTACGAGCAGTACTTC
CASSSLINYEQYF
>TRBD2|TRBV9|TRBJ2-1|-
TGTGCCAGCAGCCCGAGGACCGTTATAACCGGACTAGCGGGGAACAATGAGCAGTTCTTC
CASSPRTVITGLAGNNEQFF
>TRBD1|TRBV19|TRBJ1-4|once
TGTGCCTCGAGGGACAGGGTTAATGAAAAACTGTTTTTT
CASRDRVNEKLFF
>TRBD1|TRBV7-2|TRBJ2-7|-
TGTGCCAGCAGCTCACCGGGACAGGGGGACGAGCAGTACTTC
CASSSPGQGDEQYF
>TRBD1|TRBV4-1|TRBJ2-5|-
TGCGCCAGCAGCCAAGCCATTTCGACAGGGGTAAGGGGGACCCAGTACTTC
CASSQAISTGVRGTQYF
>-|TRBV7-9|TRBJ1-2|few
TGTGCCAGCAGCCAGGACAGCCAAGGCGGCTACACCTTC
CASSQDSQGGYTF
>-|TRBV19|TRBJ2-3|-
TGTGCCAGTAGTGTCGAGATCACAGATACGCAGTATTTT
CASSVEITDTQYF
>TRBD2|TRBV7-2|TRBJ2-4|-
TGTGCCAGCGGCGCGGGGGGGCCATTGTCCCACATTCAGTACTTC
CASGAGGPLSHIQYF
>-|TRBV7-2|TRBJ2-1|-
TGTGCCAGCGAAGGGGCGGAAGAAAAGGGGTTCTTC
CASEGAEEKGFF
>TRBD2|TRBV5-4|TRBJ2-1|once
TGTGCCAGCAGCTTGCGGGGGGCCTACAATGAGCAGTTCTTC
CASSLRGAYNEQFF
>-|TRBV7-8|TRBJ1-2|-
TGTGCCAGCAGCTTTGCCCGGACAGCCTATGGCTACACCTTC
CASSFARTAYGYTF
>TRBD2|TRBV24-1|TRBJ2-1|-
TGTGCCACCAGTGATAGGACTAGCGGGCATGAGCAGTTCTTC
CATSDRTSGHEQFF
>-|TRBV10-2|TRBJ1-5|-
TGCGCCAGCAGCCCCCAGGGTAATCAGCCCCAGCATTTT
CASSPQGNQPQHF
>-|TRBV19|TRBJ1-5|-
TGTGCCAGTAGTATGACGGGAGGTCAGCCCCAGCATTTT
CASSMTGGQPQHF
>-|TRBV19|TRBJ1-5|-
TGTGCCAGTAGTACCGCGTTAATTGGAGGATATCAGCCCCAGCATTTT
CASSTALIGGYQPQHF
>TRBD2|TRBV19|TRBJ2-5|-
TGTGCCAGTAGTCCCGTCGCGGGGGTCCAAGAGACCCAGTACTTC
CASSPVAGVQETQYF
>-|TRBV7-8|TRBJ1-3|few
TGTGCCAGCAGCTGGGCGATCTCTGGAAACACCATATATTTT
CASSWAISGNTIYF
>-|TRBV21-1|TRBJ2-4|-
TGTGCCAGCAGCAACAGGGGGCAGGAAAACATTCAGTACTTC
CASSNRGQENIQYF
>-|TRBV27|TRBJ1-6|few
TGTGCCAGCAGTCTTAGGGGTGCGGGGGTTCAGTCACCCCTCCACTTT
CASSLRGAGVQSPLHF
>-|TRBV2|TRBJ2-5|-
TGTGCCAGCAGTGAGGCGGGGCTCGAGACCCAGTACTTC
CASSEAGLETQYF
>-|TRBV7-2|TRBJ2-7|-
TGTGCCAGCAGCTTACAGGGGTACGAGCAGTACTTC
CASSLQGYEQYF
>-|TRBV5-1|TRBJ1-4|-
TGCGCCAGCAGCTTGGAGGCGGGGGCGTATGAAAAACTGTTTTTT
CASSLEAGAYEKLFF
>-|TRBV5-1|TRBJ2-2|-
TGCGCCAGCAGCATCGAGAACGCCCCGGGGGAGCTGTTTTTT
CASSIENAPGELFF
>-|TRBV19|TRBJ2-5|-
TGTGCCAGTAGTATAGGTCCGGGGCAAGAGACCCAGTACTTC
CASSIGPGQETQYF
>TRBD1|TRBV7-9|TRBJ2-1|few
TGTGCCAGCGACGTACAGGGGGTGGTGAATGAGCAGTTCTTC
CASDVQGVVNEQFF
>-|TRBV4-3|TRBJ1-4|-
TGCGCCAGCAGCCAAAATCCAGGAGGGGATGGGGAAAAACTGTTTTTT
CASSQNPGGDGEKLFF
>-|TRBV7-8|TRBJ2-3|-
TGTGCCAGCAGCTTAGCACGGGGTACAGATACGCAGTATTTT
CASSLARGTDTQYF
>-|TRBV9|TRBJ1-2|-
TGTGCCAGCAGCTCCCAGGGTGGTGGCTACACCTTC
CASSSQGGGYTF
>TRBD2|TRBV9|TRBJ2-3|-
TGTGCCAGCAGCGCCTCGGGACTAACCACAGATACGCAGTATTTT
CASSASGLTTDTQYF
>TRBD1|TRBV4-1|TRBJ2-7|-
TGCGCCAGCAGCCCCTCTTCCGGGACAGTCTACGAGCAGTACTTC
CASSPSSGTVYEQYF
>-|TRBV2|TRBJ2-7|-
TGTGCCAGCACCTTTCCCTACGAGCAGTACTTC
CASTFPYEQYF
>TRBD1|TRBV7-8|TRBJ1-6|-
TGTGCCAGCAGCAAAGGGACAGGGGGAGACTCCTATAATTCACCCCTCCACTTT
CASSKGTGGDSYNSPLHF
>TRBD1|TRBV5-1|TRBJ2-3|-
TGCGCCAGCAGCTTGGGACAGGGAACAACAGCAGATACGCAGTATTTT
CASSLGQGTTADTQYF